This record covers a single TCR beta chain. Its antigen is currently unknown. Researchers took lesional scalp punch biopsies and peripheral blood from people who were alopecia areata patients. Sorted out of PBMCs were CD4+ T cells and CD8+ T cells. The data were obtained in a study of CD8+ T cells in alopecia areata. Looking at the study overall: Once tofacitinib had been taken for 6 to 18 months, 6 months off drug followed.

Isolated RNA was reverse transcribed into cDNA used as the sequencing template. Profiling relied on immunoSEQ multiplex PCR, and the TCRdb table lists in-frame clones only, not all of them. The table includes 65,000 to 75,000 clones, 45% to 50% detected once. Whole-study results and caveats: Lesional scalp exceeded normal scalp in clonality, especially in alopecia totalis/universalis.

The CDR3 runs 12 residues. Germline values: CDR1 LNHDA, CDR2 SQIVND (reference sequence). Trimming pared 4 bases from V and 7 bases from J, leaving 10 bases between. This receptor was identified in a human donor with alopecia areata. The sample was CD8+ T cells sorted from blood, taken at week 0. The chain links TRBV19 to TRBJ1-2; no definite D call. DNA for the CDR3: TGTGCCAGTAGTACCTTCGGCCCTGGCTACACCTTC. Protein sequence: CASSTFGPGYTF.